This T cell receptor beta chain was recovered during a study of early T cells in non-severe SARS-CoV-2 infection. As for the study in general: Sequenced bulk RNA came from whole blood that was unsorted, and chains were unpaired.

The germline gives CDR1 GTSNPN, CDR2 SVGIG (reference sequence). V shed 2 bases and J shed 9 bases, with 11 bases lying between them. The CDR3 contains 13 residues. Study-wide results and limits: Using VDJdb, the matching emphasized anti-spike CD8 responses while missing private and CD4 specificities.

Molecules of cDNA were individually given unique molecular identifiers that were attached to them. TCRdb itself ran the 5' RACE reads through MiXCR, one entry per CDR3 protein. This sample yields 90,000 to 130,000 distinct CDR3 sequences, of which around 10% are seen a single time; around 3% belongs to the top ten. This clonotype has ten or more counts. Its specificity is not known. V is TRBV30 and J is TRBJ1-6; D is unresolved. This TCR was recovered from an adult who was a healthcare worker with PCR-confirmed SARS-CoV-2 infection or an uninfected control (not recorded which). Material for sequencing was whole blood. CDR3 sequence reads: CAWSRRSGSPLHF. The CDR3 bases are TGTGCCTGGAGTAGGAGGTCTGGTTCACCCCTCCACTTT.